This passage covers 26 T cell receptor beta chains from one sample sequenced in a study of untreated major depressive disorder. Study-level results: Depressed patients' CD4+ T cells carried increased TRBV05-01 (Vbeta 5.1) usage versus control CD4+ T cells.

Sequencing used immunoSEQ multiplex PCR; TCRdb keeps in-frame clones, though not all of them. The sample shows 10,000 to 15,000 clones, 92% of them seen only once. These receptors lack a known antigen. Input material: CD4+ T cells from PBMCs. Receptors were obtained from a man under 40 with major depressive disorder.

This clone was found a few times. This CDR3 reads CASSWDRGRYEQYF. The CDR3 DNA reads as TGTGCCAGCAGTTGGGACAGGGGGCGGTACGAGCAGTACTTC. V usage is TRBV2 and J usage is TRBJ2-7; TRBD1 agrees at 12 bases. This CDR3 has 14 residues. Trimming took 5 bases from V and 4 from J; bases not matched to a gene: 3. Germline V lookup: CDR1 SNHLY, CDR2 FYNNEI.

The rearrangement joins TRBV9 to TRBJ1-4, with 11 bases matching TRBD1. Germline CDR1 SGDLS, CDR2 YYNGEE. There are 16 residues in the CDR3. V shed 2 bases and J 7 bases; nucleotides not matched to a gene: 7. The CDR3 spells CASSVSSGTGGEKLFF. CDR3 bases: TGTGCCAGCAGCGTGTCCTCCGGGACAGGGGGTGAAAAACTGTTTTTT. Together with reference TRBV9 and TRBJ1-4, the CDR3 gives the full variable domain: DSGVTQTPKHLITATGQRVTLRCSPRSGDLSVYWYQQSLDQGLQFLIQYYNGEERAKGNILERFSAQQFPDLHSELNLSSLELGDSALYFCASSVSSGTGGEKLFFGSGTQLSVL.

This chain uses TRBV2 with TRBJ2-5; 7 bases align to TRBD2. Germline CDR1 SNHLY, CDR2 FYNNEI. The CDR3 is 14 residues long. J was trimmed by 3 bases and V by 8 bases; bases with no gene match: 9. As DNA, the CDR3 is TGTGCCAGCTCTGACTGGGGGGGTAAAGAGACCCAGTACTTC. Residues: CASSDWGGKETQYF.

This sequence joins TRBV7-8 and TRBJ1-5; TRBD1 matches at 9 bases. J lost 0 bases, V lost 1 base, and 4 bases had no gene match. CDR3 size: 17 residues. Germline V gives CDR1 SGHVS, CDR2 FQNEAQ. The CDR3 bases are TGTGCCAGCAGCTTAGAAAGGACAGGGGTTAGCAATCAGCCCCAGCATTTT. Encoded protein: CASSLERTGVSNQPQHF.

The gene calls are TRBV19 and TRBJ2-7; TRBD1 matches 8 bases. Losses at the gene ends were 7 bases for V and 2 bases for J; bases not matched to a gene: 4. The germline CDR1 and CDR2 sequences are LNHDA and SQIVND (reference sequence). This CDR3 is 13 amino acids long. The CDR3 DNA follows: TGTGCCAGTAAGGGGACAGGAACCTACGAGCAGTACTTC. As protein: CASKGTGTYEQYF. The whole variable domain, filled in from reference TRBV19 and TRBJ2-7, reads DGGITQSPKYLFRKEGQNVTLSCEQNLNHDAMYWYRQDPGQGLRLIYYSQIVNDFQKGDIAEGYSVSREKKESFPLTVTSAQKNPTAFYLCASKGTGTYEQYFGPGTRLTVT.

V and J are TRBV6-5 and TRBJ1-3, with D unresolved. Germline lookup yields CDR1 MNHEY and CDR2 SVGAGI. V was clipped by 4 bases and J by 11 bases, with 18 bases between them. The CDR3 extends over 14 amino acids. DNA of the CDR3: TGTGCCAGCAGTTTAGGAGGCAACTCAGAGGCCATATATTTT. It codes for CASSLGGNSEAIYF.

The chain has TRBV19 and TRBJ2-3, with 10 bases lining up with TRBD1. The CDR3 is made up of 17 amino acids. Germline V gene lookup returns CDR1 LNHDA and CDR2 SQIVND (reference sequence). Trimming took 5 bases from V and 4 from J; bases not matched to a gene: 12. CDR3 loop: CASSLGTGVGWADTQYF. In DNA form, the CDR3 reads TGTGCCAGTAGTCTTGGGACAGGGGTGGGGTGGGCAGATACGCAGTATTTT.

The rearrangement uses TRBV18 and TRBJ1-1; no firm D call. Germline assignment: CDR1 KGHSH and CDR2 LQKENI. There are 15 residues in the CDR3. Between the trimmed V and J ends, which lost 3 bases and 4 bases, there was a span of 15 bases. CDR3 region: CASSPRSGMGTEAFF. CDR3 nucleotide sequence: TGTGCCAGCTCACCCAGGTCGGGCATGGGCACTGAAGCTTTCTTT.

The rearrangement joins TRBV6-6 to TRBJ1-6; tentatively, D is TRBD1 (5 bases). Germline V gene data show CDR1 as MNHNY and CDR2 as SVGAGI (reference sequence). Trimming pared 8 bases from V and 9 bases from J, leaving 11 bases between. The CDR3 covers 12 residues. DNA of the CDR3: TGTGCCAGCGGCCAGGGTAGTTCACCCCTCCACTTT. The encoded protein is CASGQGSSPLHF.

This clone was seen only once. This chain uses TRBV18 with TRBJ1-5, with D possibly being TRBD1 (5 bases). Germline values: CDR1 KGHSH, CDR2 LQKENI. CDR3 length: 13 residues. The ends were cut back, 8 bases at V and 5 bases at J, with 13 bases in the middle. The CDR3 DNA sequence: TGTGCCAGCCTTCAGGGTAGGGATCAGCCCCAGCATTTT. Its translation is CASLQGRDQPQHF.

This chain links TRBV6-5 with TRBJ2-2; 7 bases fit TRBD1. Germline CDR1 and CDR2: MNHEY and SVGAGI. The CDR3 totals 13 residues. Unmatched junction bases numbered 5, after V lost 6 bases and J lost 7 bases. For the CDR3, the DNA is TGTGCCAGCAGCCGGGACAGACACGGGGAGCTGTTTTTT. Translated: CASSRDRHGELFF.

CDR3 amino acids: CASSPSGSGASNQPQHF. CDR3 nucleotide sequence: TGCGCCAGCAGCCCTTCGGGTTCAGGGGCCTCGAATCAGCCCCAGCATTTT. The gene calls are TRBV5-1 and TRBJ1-5; D is perhaps TRBD1 (6 bases). The CDR3 is 17 residues long. CDR1 SGHRS and CDR2 YFSETQ come from the germline V gene. Trimming pared 4 bases from V and 4 bases from J, leaving 21 bases between.

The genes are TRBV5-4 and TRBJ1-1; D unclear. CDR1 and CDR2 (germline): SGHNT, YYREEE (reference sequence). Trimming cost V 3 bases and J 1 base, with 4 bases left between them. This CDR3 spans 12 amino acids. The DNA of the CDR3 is TGTGCCAGCAGCTCCAGGAACACTGAAGCTTTCTTT. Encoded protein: CASSSRNTEAFF. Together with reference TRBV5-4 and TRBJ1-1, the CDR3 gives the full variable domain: ETGVTQSPTHLIKTRGQQVTLRCSSQSGHNTVSWYQQALGQGPQFIFQYYREEENGRGNFPPRFSGLQFPNYSSELNVNALELDDSALYLCASSSRNTEAFFGQGTRLTVV.

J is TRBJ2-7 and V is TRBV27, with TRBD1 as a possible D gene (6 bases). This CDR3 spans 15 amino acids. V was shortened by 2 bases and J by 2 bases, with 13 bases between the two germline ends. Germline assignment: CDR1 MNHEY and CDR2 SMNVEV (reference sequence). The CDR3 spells CASSLDRWRTYEQYF. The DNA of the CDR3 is TGTGCCAGCAGTTTAGACAGGTGGAGAACCTACGAGCAGTACTTC.

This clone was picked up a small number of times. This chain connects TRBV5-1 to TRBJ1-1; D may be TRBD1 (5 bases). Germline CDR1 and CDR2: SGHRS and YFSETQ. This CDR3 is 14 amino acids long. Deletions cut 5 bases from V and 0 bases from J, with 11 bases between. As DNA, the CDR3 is TGCGCCAGCAGTGACAGTTTGATGAACACTGAAGCTTTCTTT. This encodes CASSDSLMNTEAFF.

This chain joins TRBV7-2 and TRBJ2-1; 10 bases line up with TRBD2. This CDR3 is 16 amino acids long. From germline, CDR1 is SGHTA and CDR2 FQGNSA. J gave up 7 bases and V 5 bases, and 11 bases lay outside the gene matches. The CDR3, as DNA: TGTGCCAGCAGCAAAGATATTCGTAGCGGGGGGAATGAGCAGTTCTTC. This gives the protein CASSKDIRSGGNEQFF.

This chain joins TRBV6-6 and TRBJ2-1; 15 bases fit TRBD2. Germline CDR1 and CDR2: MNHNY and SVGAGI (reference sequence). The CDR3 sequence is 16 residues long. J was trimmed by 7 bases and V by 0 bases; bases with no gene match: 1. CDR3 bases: TGTGCCAGCAGTTACTCGGGACTAGCGGGGGGTAATGAGCAGTTCTTC. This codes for CASSYSGLAGGNEQFF.

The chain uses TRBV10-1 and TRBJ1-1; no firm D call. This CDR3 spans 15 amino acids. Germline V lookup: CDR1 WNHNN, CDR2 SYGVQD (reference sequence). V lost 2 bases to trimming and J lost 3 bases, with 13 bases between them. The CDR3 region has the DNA TGCGCCAGCAGTGAGATTTGGTGGCTGGACACTGAAGCTTTCTTT. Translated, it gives CASSEIWWLDTEAFF.

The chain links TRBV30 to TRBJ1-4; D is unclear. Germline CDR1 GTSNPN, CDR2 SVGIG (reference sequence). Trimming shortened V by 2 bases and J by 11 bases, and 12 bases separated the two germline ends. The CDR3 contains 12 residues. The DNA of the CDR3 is TGTGCCTGGAGTCCCGGTGTAGGGAAACTGTTTTTT. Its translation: CAWSPGVGKLFF.

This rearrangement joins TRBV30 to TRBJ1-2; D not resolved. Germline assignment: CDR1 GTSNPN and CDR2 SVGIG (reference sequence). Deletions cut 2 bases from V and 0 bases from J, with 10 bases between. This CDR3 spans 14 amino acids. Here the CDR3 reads CAWSKKAANYGYTF. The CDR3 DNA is TGTGCCTGGAGTAAGAAGGCAGCTAACTATGGCTACACCTTC.

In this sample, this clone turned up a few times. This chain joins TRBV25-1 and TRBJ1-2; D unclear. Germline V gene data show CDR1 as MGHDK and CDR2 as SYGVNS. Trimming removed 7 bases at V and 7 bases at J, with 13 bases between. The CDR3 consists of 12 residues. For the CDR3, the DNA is TGTGCCAGCACAGGCCTCCTAGGTGGCTACACCTTC. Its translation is CASTGLLGGYTF.

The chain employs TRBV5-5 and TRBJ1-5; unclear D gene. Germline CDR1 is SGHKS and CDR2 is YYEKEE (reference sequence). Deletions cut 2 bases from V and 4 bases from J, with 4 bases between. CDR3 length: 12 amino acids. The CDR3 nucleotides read TGTGCCAGCAGCTTCCCTAATCAGCCCCAGCATTTT. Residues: CASSFPNQPQHF.

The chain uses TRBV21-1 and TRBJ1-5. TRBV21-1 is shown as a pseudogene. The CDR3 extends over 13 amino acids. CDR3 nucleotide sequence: TGTGCCAGCCAGCAGATTAGCAATCAGCCCCAGCATTTT. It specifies CASQQISNQPQHF.

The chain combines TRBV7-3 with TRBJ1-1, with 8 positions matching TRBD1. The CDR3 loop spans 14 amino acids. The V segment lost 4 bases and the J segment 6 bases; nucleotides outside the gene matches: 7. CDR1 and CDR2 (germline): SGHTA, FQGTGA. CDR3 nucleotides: TGTGCCAGCAGCTCTGGACAGGGAAATTCTGAAGCTTTCTTT. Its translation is CASSSGQGNSEAFF.

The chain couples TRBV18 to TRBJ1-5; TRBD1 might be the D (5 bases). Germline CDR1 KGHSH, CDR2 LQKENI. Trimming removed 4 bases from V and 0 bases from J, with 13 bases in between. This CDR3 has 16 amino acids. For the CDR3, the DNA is TGTGCCAGCTCACGGGACGGACGATCTAGCAATCAGCCCCAGCATTTT. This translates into CASSRDGRSSNQPQHF.

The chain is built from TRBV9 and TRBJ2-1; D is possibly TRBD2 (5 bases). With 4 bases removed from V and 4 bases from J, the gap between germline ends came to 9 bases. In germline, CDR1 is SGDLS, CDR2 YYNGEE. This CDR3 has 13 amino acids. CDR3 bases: TGTGCCAGCAGCCCACGGGGTTACAATGAGCAGTTCTTC. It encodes CASSPRGYNEQFF. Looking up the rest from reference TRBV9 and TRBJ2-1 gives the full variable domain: DSGVTQTPKHLITATGQRVTLRCSPRSGDLSVYWYQQSLDQGLQFLIQYYNGEERAKGNILERFSAQQFPDLHSELNLSSLELGDSALYFCASSPRGYNEQFFGPGTRLTVL.